The 20 T cell receptor beta chains below were found in one sample sequenced in a study of T cells in Graves' hyperthyroidism and ophthalmopathy. TCR beta CDR3 regions were amplified from RNA. TCR CDR3 regions were first amplified by RT-PCR with HTBI primers. TCRdb re-called the multiplex PCR reads through MiXCR, storing one row per CDR3 protein. The sample includes 500,000 or so distinct CDR3 sequences, 17% of them seen just once. The sample taken for sequencing was blood. Source of these receptors: a woman between 18 and 30 years old with Graves' ophthalmopathy.

This clonotype was detected a few times. This chain uses TRBV18 with TRBJ2-7, with D possibly matching TRBD1 (5 bases). CDR1 and CDR2 from the germline V gene are KGHSH and LQKENI. The CDR3 runs to 15 residues. Trimming removed 0 bases from V and 5 bases from J, with 14 bases in between. The CDR3 DNA sequence: TGTGCCAGCTCACCACCGAGGCAGGGTCTTGACGAGCAGTACTTC. This encodes CASSPPRQGLDEQYF.

This clonotype was counted a few times. The V gene is TRBV29-1, the J gene TRBJ1-5, with 9 bases fitting TRBD1. V lost 6 bases and J lost 7; bases outside the gene matches: 10. Germline CDR1 reads SQVTM; CDR2 reads ANQGSEA. This CDR3 spans 14 amino acids. The CDR3 region is CSVQNGTGNQPQHF. For the CDR3, the DNA is TGCAGCGTCCAAAACGGGACAGGGAACCAGCCCCAGCATTTT.

This clonotype was observed a handful of times. The V and J genes are TRBV20-1 and TRBJ1-2; a weak D match, TRBD1 (6 bases). Germline assignment: CDR1 DFQATT and CDR2 SNEGSKA (reference sequence). Trimming stripped 2 bases from V and 8 bases from J, with 21 bases between. This CDR3 spans 15 amino acids. CDR3 coding DNA: TGCAGTGCTAGACCACAACAGGGTACGGGCTTGGGCTACACCTTC. It translates to CSARPQQGTGLGYTF.

The chain couples TRBV24-1 to TRBJ2-7; 7 positions agree with TRBD2. Germline CDR1 and CDR2: KGHDR and SFDVKD. V lost 0 bases and J lost 0; bases outside the gene matches: 4. There are 16 residues in the CDR3. The chain's CDR3 is CATSDLGRGFSYEQYF. For the CDR3, the DNA is TGTGCCACCAGTGATTTGGGGCGGGGGTTCTCCTACGAGCAGTACTTC.

This clonotype was detected ten times or more. V and J are TRBV7-2 and TRBJ1-6; D is unresolved. Trimming removed 6 bases at V and 7 bases at J, with 7 bases between. Germline assignment: CDR1 SGHTA and CDR2 FQGNSA. The CDR3 length is 12 residues. The CDR3 DNA reads as TGTGCCAGCAGTTTTCCCAATTCACCCCTCCACTTT. Translation: CASSFPNSPLHF.

This chain links TRBV7-6 with TRBJ2-2, with a tentative D call TRBD2 (5 bases). The CDR3 is made up of 17 amino acids. The V gene lost 5 bases and the J gene lost 1 base, with 17 bases spanning the gap. Germline V lookup: CDR1 SGHVS, CDR2 FNYEAQ. The CDR3 here is CASSPLAGVRNTGELFF. In DNA form, the CDR3 reads TGTGCCAGCAGCCCGCTGGCGGGCGTCCGGAACACCGGGGAGCTGTTTTTT. The full variable domain, completed using reference TRBV7-6 and TRBJ2-2, is GAGVSQSPRYKVTKRGQDVALRCDPISGHVSLYWYRQALGQGPEFLTYFNYEAQQDKSGLPNDRFSAERPEGSISTLTIQRTEQRDSAMYRCASSPLAGVRNTGELFFGEGSRLTVL.

The table lists this clonotype with many counts. The chain couples TRBV9 to TRBJ1-1; D is ambiguous. V was clipped by 0 bases and J by 1 base, with 7 bases between them. The CDR3 sequence is 14 residues long. The germline gives CDR1 SGDLS, CDR2 YYNGEE. The CDR3 DNA follows: TGTGCCAGCAGCGTAGTCAGCAAGAACACTGAAGCTTTCTTT. Translating it yields CASSVVSKNTEAFF. Full variable domain (remainder filled in from reference TRBV9 and TRBJ1-1): DSGVTQTPKHLITATGQRVTLRCSPRSGDLSVYWYQQSLDQGLQFLIQYYNGEERAKGNILERFSAQQFPDLHSELNLSSLELGDSALYFCASSVVSKNTEAFFGQGTRLTVV.

This chain uses TRBV4-1 with TRBJ1-2, with 11 bases that match TRBD1. V lost 1 base, J lost 4 bases, and 5 bases stayed unmatched. CDR1 and CDR2 (germline): MGHRA, YSYEKL. This CDR3 has 16 amino acids. CDR3 residues: CASSQGRTGGLYGYTF. The CDR3 region has the DNA TGCGCCAGCAGCCAAGGGAGGACAGGGGGCCTCTATGGCTACACCTTC.

As regards this clonotype: One junction end disagrees with the germline gene, perhaps due to a read error. The rearrangement uses TRBV11-2 and TRBJ1-4; 8 bases match TRBD1. The CDR3 has 15 amino acids. Germline-derived CDR1 and CDR2 are SGHAT and FQNNGV. The CDR3 sequence is CASSQDREANEKLFF. The CDR3 DNA sequence: TGCGCCAGCAGCCAGGACAGGGAGGCTAATGAAAAACTGTTTTTT.

This clonotype occurred many times. The V call is TRBV11-1, the J call TRBJ2-5; D might be TRBD1 or TRBD2, each matching 6 bases. CDR1 is SGHAT, CDR2 FQDESV, per germline (reference sequence). Trimming removed 8 bases from V and 6 bases from J, with 16 bases in between. The CDR3 runs 13 residues. The CDR3, as DNA: TGTGCCAGCTCCCCGGGGGCCGACCAGACCCAGTACTTC. Protein sequence: CASSPGADQTQYF.

The chain employs TRBV5-6 and TRBJ1-4, with D unclear. This CDR3 has 13 amino acids. Per germline, CDR1 SGHDT and CDR2 YYEEEE. V gave up 4 bases and J gave up 8 bases, with 12 bases separating them. In DNA form, the CDR3 reads TGTGCCAGCAGCGGATGGGCTAGGGAAAAACTGTTTTTT. Encoded protein: CASSGWAREKLFF.

This clonotype appeared many times. The gene calls are TRBV5-1 and TRBJ2-2; D remains ambiguous. CDR3 size: 13 residues. The V end was cut by 3 bases, the J end by 4 bases, with 7 bases between. Germline V CDR1 and CDR2: SGHRS, YFSETQ. The CDR3: CASSWSPTGELFF. The CDR3 nucleotides read TGCGCCAGCAGCTGGTCGCCCACCGGGGAGCTGTTTTTT.

This clonotype was detected ten times or more. This chain connects TRBV28 to TRBJ2-1; maybe TRBD2 (6 bases). The germline V gene has CDR1 MDHEN and CDR2 SYDVKM. The CDR3 runs 15 residues. Trimming cost V 7 bases and J 5 bases, with 18 bases left between them. This CDR3 reads CASTLTPEGDNEQFF. The CDR3, as DNA: TGTGCCAGCACCTTAACCCCGGAGGGCGACAATGAGCAGTTCTTC. Variable domain in full (rest from reference TRBV28 and TRBJ2-1): DVKVTQSSRYLVKRTGEKVFLECVQDMDHENMFWYRQDPGLGLRLIYFSYDVKMKEKGDIPEGYSVSREKKERFSLILESASTNQTSMYLCASTLTPEGDNEQFFGPGTRLTVL.

In its sample, this clonotype was seen once. The rearrangement uses TRBV2 and TRBJ2-5; the D call may be TRBD1 or TRBD2 (6 bases each). V was pared by 3 bases and J by 4 bases, with 21 bases between. There are 17 residues in the CDR3. Germline CDR1 reads SNHLY; CDR2 reads FYNNEI. The CDR3 region has the DNA TGTGCCAGCAGTGACTTTACCGGGGACAAGGGGGGAGAGACCCAGTACTTC. This encodes CASSDFTGDKGGETQYF.

To note about this clonotype: One end of the junction fails to match germline, which may point to a read error. The rearrangement links TRBV20-1 to TRBJ1-1; D gene uncertain. The CDR3 contains 14 residues. Per the germline V gene, CDR1 is DFQATT and CDR2 is SNEGSKA (reference sequence). This chain's CDR3 is CSASPGFGFTGAFF. CDR3 in DNA: TGCAGTGCTAGTCCGGGATTTGGTTTTACTGGAGCTTTCTTT.

The chain joins TRBV7-9 to TRBJ2-1; TRBD2 aligns across 16 bases. In germline, CDR1 is SEHNR, CDR2 FQNEAQ (reference sequence). V lost 6 bases to trimming and J lost 9 bases; unmatched junction nucleotides: 8. This CDR3 has 16 amino acids. The CDR3 protein is CASRPGLAGGQGEQFF. The CDR3 nucleotides read TGTGCCAGCAGGCCGGGACTAGCGGGAGGGCAAGGTGAGCAGTTCTTC. Filled out from reference TRBV7-9 and TRBJ2-1, the complete variable domain reads DTGVSQNPRHKITKRGQNVTFRCDPISEHNRLYWYRQTLGQGPEFLTYFQNEAQLEKSRLLSDRFSAERPKGSFSTLEIQRTEQGDSAMYLCASRPGLAGGQGEQFFGPGTRLTVL.

This clonotype was counted a single time. A much larger clone lies a single base off, so this may be a read error. This sequence joins TRBV7-9 and TRBJ2-5; 9 bases map to TRBD2. This CDR3 is 17 amino acids long. Germline V gives CDR1 SEHNR, CDR2 FQNEAQ (reference sequence). This chain's CDR3 is CASSPAMAGGIRETRYF. The DNA for the CDR3 is TGTGCCAGCAGCCCTGCAATGGCGGGGGGGATTCGGGAGACCCGGTACTTC. The variable domain in full, with the rest retrieved from reference TRBV7-9 and TRBJ2-5, is DTGVSQNPRHKITKRGQNVTFRCDPISEHNRLYWYRQTLGQGPEFLTYFQNEAQLEKSRLLSDRFSAERPKGSFSTLEIQRTEQGDSAMYLCASSPAMAGGIRETRYFGPGTRLLVL.

The chain is built from TRBV6-2 or TRBV6-3 and TRBJ2-2; 8 bases fit TRBD1. CDR3 length equals 14 residues. Germline assignment: CDR1 MNHEY and CDR2 SVGEGT. J gave up 6 bases and V 0 bases, and 0 bases lay outside the gene matches. The CDR3 DNA is TGTGCCAGCAGTTACTCGACAGGGGCCGGGGAGCTGTTTTTT. Protein sequence: CASSYSTGAGELFF.

At least ten counts were recorded for this clonotype. The chain couples TRBV20-1 to TRBJ1-3; perhaps TRBD1 as D (5 bases). V was pared by 5 bases and J by 2 bases, with 13 bases between. The CDR3 is 14 residues long. Germline V gene sequence: CDR1 DFQATT, CDR2 SNEGSKA (reference sequence). In DNA form, the CDR3 reads TGCAGTGCTTACAGAGGAGGGGCTGGAAACACCATATATTTT. Translated, it gives CSAYRGGAGNTIYF.

The V gene is TRBV30, the J gene TRBJ2-7; 9 nucleotides line up with TRBD1. This CDR3 comprises 14 residues. V lost 4 bases, J lost 3 bases, and 7 bases stayed unmatched. Germline lookup yields CDR1 GTSNPN and CDR2 SVGIG (reference sequence). The CDR3 nucleotides are TGTGCCTGGATTCCCCGGGACAGGGTCTACGAGCAGTACTTC. It encodes CAWIPRDRVYEQYF. The whole variable domain, remainder taken from reference TRBV30 and TRBJ2-7, is SQTIHQWPATLVQPVGSPLSLECTVEGTSNPNLYWYRQAAGRGLQLLFYSVGIGQISSEVPQNLSASRPQDRQFILSSKKLLLSDSGFYLCAWIPRDRVYEQYFGPGTRLTVT.